This T cell receptor (beta chain) was found in a study of CD8+ T cells in alopecia areata. Overall study results and limits: Relative to normal scalp, lesional scalp, especially alopecia totalis/universalis, showed higher clonality.

Germline V lookup: CDR1 LNHNV, CDR2 YYDKDF (reference sequence). The trim removed 0 bases at V and 0 bases at J, leaving 5 bases unmatched. The CDR3 is 16 amino acids. RNA, once extracted, was reverse transcribed into cDNA for use as the sequencing template. Repertoires were generated with immunoSEQ multiplex PCR, while TCRdb's copy carries only in-frame clones and drops some. The repertoire has around 190,000 clones, roughly 70% of them found once; the top ten carry 1.3%. This clone has only one observation. Antigen specificity is unknown. Sample treatment: oral pan-JAK inhibitor, 5-10 mg twice daily.

The chain couples TRBV15 to TRBJ2-7; 7 bases agree with TRBD1. The sample consisted of CD4+ T cells sorted from blood, taken between weeks 49 and 50, from a patient treated with tofacitinib. This sequence originates from a human donor with alopecia areata. The CDR3: CATSREGGSSSYEQYF. The CDR3 DNA sequence: TGTGCCACCAGCAGAGAAGGGGGCTCTAGCTCCTACGAGCAGTACTTC.